One and the same sample provided the 19 T cell receptor beta chains below, sequenced in a study of T cell clones after liver transplantation. Profiling relied on immunoSEQ multiplex PCR, and the TCRdb table lists in-frame clones only, not all of them. The profile shows some 110,000 clones, over 75% of them singletons. Source: CD4+ T cells from blood, taken 12 months after liver transplant. The receptors come from a human patient who received a liver transplant. Some T cells may be the graft donor's.

The CDR3 here is CASSLRGRANFGDEQFF. The CDR3 DNA reads as TGTGCCAGCAGCCTTCGGGGGAGGGCCAATTTTGGGGATGAGCAGTTCTTC. This sequence joins TRBV7-2 and TRBJ2-1, with 7 positions matching TRBD2. Trimming removed 5 bases from V and 8 bases from J; junction bases left unmatched: 18. The CDR3 is made up of 17 amino acids. From germline, CDR1 is SGHTA and CDR2 FQGNSA.

CDR3 sequence: CASSEMGSNQPQHF. CDR3 nucleotide sequence: TGTGCCAGCAGCGAGATGGGGTCCAATCAGCCCCAGCATTTT. The V gene is TRBV9, the J gene TRBJ1-5; no clear D gene. V dropped 3 bases and J dropped 3 bases, with 10 bases sitting between them. The germline V gene has CDR1 SGDLS and CDR2 YYNGEE. The CDR3 loop spans 14 amino acids.

The chain uses TRBV9 and TRBJ1-2; 9 bases are shared with TRBD1. V was pared by 2 bases and J by 7 bases, with 6 bases of the junction left unmatched. Per germline, CDR1 SGDLS and CDR2 YYNGEE. The CDR3 contains 14 residues. In DNA, the CDR3 is TGTGCCAGCAGCGTCCGGGACAGGGAAAGTGGCTACACCTTC. Translated: CASSVRDRESGYTF.

This rearrangement joins TRBV28 to TRBJ2-7; D call uncertain. The germline V gene has CDR1 MDHEN and CDR2 SYDVKM. The CDR3 loop spans 14 amino acids. Trimming left V 6 bases short and J 4 bases short, with 16 bases between. In DNA form, the CDR3 reads TGTGCCAGCAGCCGATTATCGGTCGGATACGAGCAGTACTTC. Its protein product is CASSRLSVGYEQYF.

The CDR3: CASSTGTVNSGANVLTF. In DNA form, the CDR3 reads TGTGCCAGCTCAACCGGGACAGTGAACTCTGGGGCCAACGTCCTGACTTTC. The chain recombines TRBV18 with TRBJ2-6; 7 bases match TRBD1. CDR3 length equals 17 residues. V lost 5 bases to trimming and J lost 0 bases; unmatched junction nucleotides: 7. Germline assignment: CDR1 KGHSH and CDR2 LQKENI.

The V call is TRBV9, the J call TRBJ1-2; 9 positions match TRBD1. The V gene end was trimmed by 10 bases and the J gene end by 7 bases; junction bases not matched to a gene: 11. The CDR3 is made up of 13 amino acids. Germline V CDR1 and CDR2: SGDLS, YYNGEE. The CDR3 nucleotides are TGTGCCTCCGCCACAGGGGGCTACAGTGGCTACACCTTC. It yields the protein CASATGGYSGYTF.

The gene calls are TRBV6-5 and TRBJ2-1; 10 bases are a match to TRBD2. The trim removed 6 bases at V and 5 bases at J, leaving 7 bases unmatched. The CDR3 loop spans 15 amino acids. CDR1 and CDR2 (germline): MNHEY, SVGAGI. The CDR3 here is CASSRAGGPNNEQFF. CDR3 DNA: TGTGCCAGCAGCCGAGCGGGAGGGCCAAACAATGAGCAGTTCTTC.

The chain combines TRBV5-6 with TRBJ2-2; 12 bases are shared with TRBD2. In germline, CDR1 is SGHDT, CDR2 YYEEEE. V shed 2 bases, J shed 8 bases, and the junction held 10 bases outside the gene matches. The CDR3 covers 17 residues. CDR3 DNA sequence: TGTGCCAGCAGCTTCCGGGCTAGCGGGAGGGAGCTAGGGGAGCTGTTTTTT. It encodes CASSFRASGRELGELFF.

This chain uses TRBV28 with TRBJ2-7; 9 positions agree with TRBD2. The trim removed 6 bases at V and 13 bases at J, leaving 7 bases unmatched. The CDR3 runs 11 residues. The germline V gene encodes CDR1 MDHEN and CDR2 SYDVKM. The DNA of the CDR3 is TGTGCCAGCAGAAACTTAGCGGGGGATTACTTC. Protein product: CASRNLAGDYF.

This clone has a handful of counts. The chain is built from TRBV6-6 and TRBJ1-2; TRBD1 might be the D (6 bases). The CDR3 is 16 amino acids. Trimming pared 0 bases from V and 8 bases from J, leaving 19 bases between. Germline assignment: CDR1 MNHNY and CDR2 SVGAGI (reference sequence). In nucleotides, the CDR3 is TGTGCCAGCAGTTACTCGGGTAGTGGGGGCCCCTCCGGCTACACCTTC. This sequence encodes CASSYSGSGGPSGYTF.

The sample holds one count of this clone. The chain recombines TRBV28 with TRBJ1-5; D is ambiguous. Germline assignment: CDR1 MDHEN and CDR2 SYDVKM. With 7 bases removed from V and 7 bases from J, the gap between germline ends came to 20 bases. The CDR3 length is 15 residues. CDR3 residues: CASTPVGATGQPQHF. CDR3 bases: TGTGCCAGCACCCCCGTTGGAGCGACGGGACAGCCCCAGCATTTT. The whole variable domain, filled in from reference TRBV28 and TRBJ1-5, reads DVKVTQSSRYLVKRTGEKVFLECVQDMDHENMFWYRQDPGLGLRLIYFSYDVKMKEKGDIPEGYSVSREKKERFSLILESASTNQTSMYLCASTPVGATGQPQHFGDGTRLSIL.

The chain is built from TRBV7-2 and TRBJ2-3, with a weak D call TRBD2 (6 bases). The V gene's germline CDR1 is SGHTA and CDR2 FQGNSA. This CDR3 spans 18 amino acids. The ends were cut back, 5 bases at V and 1 base at J, with 22 bases in the middle. CDR3 amino acids: CASSPRGLAARGTDTQYF. CDR3 in DNA: TGTGCCAGCAGCCCCCGGGGCTTAGCGGCGAGGGGCACAGATACGCAGTATTTT.

About this clone: Relative to the germline gene, one junction end is altered; a read error may explain this. The chain couples TRBV6-5 to TRBJ2-7, with 12 bases fitting TRBD2. The CDR3 is 12 residues long. Per germline, CDR1 MNHEY and CDR2 SVGAGI. The CDR3 sequence: CASSSPSGRADF. The CDR3, as DNA: TGTGCCAGCAGTTCGCCTAGCGGGAGGGCCGACTTC.

The J gene is TRBJ2-7, the V gene TRBV5-1, with 9 bases fitting TRBD2. This CDR3 region has 17 residues. V was clipped by 0 bases and J by 7 bases; unmatched bases: 14. The germline V gene encodes CDR1 SGHRS and CDR2 YFSETQ. CDR3 nucleotides: TGCGCCAGCAGCTTGGCCCCGGTAGCGGGAGCCATGGGGGAGCAGTACTTC. As protein: CASSLAPVAGAMGEQYF. Full variable domain (outside the CDR3, taken from reference TRBV5-1 and TRBJ2-7): KAGVTQTPRYLIKTRGQQVTLSCSPISGHRSVSWYQQTPGQGLQFLFEYFSETQRNKGNFPGRFSGRQFSNSRSEMNVSTLELGDSALYLCASSLAPVAGAMGEQYFGPGTRLTVT.

This sequence joins TRBV7-3 and TRBJ2-3; TRBD2 matches 8 bases. The CDR3 spans 15 residues. The germline V gene encodes CDR1 SGHTA and CDR2 FQGTGA. J gave up 2 bases and V 1 base, and 2 bases lay outside the gene matches. The CDR3 spells CASSLISGATDTQYF. CDR3 in DNA: TGTGCCAGCAGCTTAATTAGCGGGGCCACAGATACGCAGTATTTT.

The chain joins TRBV7-3 to TRBJ2-3; D is uncertain. V lost 1 base and J 5 bases, leaving 4 bases between the germline ends. The germline CDR1 and CDR2 sequences are SGHTA and FQGTGA. The CDR3 covers 12 residues. This chain's CDR3 is CASSLMGDTQYF. Here the CDR3 DNA reads TGTGCCAGCAGCTTAATGGGAGATACGCAGTATTTT.

The chain combines TRBV9 with TRBJ2-1, with 13 bases aligning to TRBD2. The ends lost 6 bases at V and 10 bases at J; junction bases unmatched: 7. Germline V gene lookup returns CDR1 SGDLS and CDR2 YYNGEE. The CDR3 is made up of 14 amino acids. The CDR3 DNA follows: TGTGCCAGCACAGGACTAGCGGGAGTTGAGGAGCAGTTCTTC. Amino acid sequence: CASTGLAGVEEQFF.

J is TRBJ2-2 and V is TRBV11-3; TRBD2 matches 7 bases. With 4 bases clipped from V and 4 bases from J, the junction kept 6 bases outside the gene matches. In germline, CDR1 is SGHNT, CDR2 YENEEA. This CDR3 spans 15 amino acids. The CDR3: CASSSAGVSTGELFF. The CDR3 DNA follows: TGTGCCAGCAGCTCTGCGGGAGTAAGCACCGGGGAGCTGTTTTTT.

This clone came up once. CDR3 nucleotide sequence: TGTGCCAGCAGCCCCGGACAGACTAACTATGGCTACACCTTC. Encoded protein: CASSPGQTNYGYTF. The chain joins TRBV7-2 to TRBJ1-2; D possibly corresponds to TRBD1 (6 bases). Per the germline V gene, CDR1 is SGHTA and CDR2 is FQGNSA. V lost 5 bases and J lost 0, with 10 bases in between. CDR3 size: 14 residues.